Below are 7 T cell receptor beta chains sequenced from a single sample in a study of technical replicates of blood from a handful of donors (dated by TCRdb to between 2016 and 2019). The method was the immunoSEQ multiplex PCR assay. TCRdb took over this immuneACCESS table, retaining in-frame rearrangements with V and J assigned. Such tables are incomplete; in checked studies, under half of the missing clones stem from an unresolved V gene, and the remainder is unexplained. This sample has 95,000 to 100,000 clones in its table, and just over 95% of those were observed once. The ten top clones hold roughly 0.19% of the sample. The sample comprised T cells isolated from PBMCs. The receptor set was obtained from a human donor in good health.

J is TRBJ2-7 and V is TRBV11-3; D unclear. The germline V gene has CDR1 SGHNT and CDR2 YENEEA. The ends were cut back, 5 bases at V and 1 base at J, with 12 bases in the middle. This CDR3 has 14 residues. CDR3 sequence reads: CASSQTYSSYEQYF. CDR3 DNA: TGTGCCAGCAGCCAGACTTACTCGTCCTACGAGCAGTACTTC.

This chain links TRBV19 with TRBJ2-7, with D tentatively TRBD1 (7 bases). Per germline, CDR1 LNHDA and CDR2 SQIVND (reference sequence). CDR3 length: 15 residues. V lost 6 bases and J 2 bases, leaving 17 bases between the germline ends. CDR3 in amino acids: CASSPRGAGPYEQYF. The CDR3 coding sequence is TGTGCCAGTAGCCCCAGGGGGGCGGGTCCCTACGAGCAGTACTTC.

The chain uses TRBV5-1 and TRBJ2-1; possible D gene TRBD1, 5 bases. The CDR3 length is 14 residues. Germline V gene lookup returns CDR1 SGHRS and CDR2 YFSETQ. V shed 1 base and J shed 6 bases, with 11 bases lying between them. CDR3 nucleotide sequence: TGCGCCAGCAGCTTGTCGGCAGGGCTCAATGAGCAGTTCTTC. Amino acid sequence: CASSLSAGLNEQFF. Based on the CDR3 plus reference TRBV5-1 and TRBJ2-1, the full variable domain is KAGVTQTPRYLIKTRGQQVTLSCSPISGHRSVSWYQQTPGQGLQFLFEYFSETQRNKGNFPGRFSGRQFSNSRSEMNVSTLELGDSALYLCASSLSAGLNEQFFGPGTRLTVL.

The chain is built from TRBV25-1 and TRBJ2-3, with D possibly TRBD2 on 6 matching bases. V was shortened by 4 bases and J by 3 bases, with 17 bases between the two germline ends. Per germline, CDR1 MGHDK and CDR2 SYGVNS. CDR3 length equals 16 residues. The CDR3, as DNA: TGTGCCAGCAGTGTTTCAGTGGCGGGGAGGACAGATACGCAGTATTTT. Translation gives CASSVSVAGRTDTQYF.

This chain uses TRBV9 with TRBJ2-2, with TRBD2 identical over 13 bases. Per germline, CDR1 SGDLS and CDR2 YYNGEE. This CDR3 has 17 amino acids. The ends lost 4 bases at V and 3 bases at J; junction bases unmatched: 6. CDR3 in amino acids: CASSTSGRAADTGELFF. The CDR3 bases are TGTGCCAGCAGCACTAGCGGGAGGGCCGCGGACACCGGGGAGCTGTTTTTT.

This clone was picked up one time. This chain connects TRBV28 to TRBJ1-1, with D unresolved. Trimming removed 3 bases at V and 1 base at J, with 12 bases between. Germline V lookup: CDR1 MDHEN, CDR2 SYDVKM. This CDR3 has 15 residues. CDR3 amino acids: CASSLVTRRNTEAFF. The CDR3 DNA sequence: TGTGCCAGCAGTTTGGTAACCAGGCGGAACACTGAAGCTTTCTTT.

The rearrangement links TRBV6-1 to TRBJ2-3, with TRBD2 identical over 8 bases. In germline, CDR1 is MNHNS, CDR2 SASEGT. V shed 6 bases and J 2 bases; nucleotides not matched to a gene: 7. The CDR3 is made up of 15 amino acids. The chain's CDR3 is CASRIKRGYTDTQYF. The CDR3 DNA reads as TGTGCCAGCAGAATCAAGCGGGGGTACACAGATACGCAGTATTTT.